Below, 31 T cell receptor beta chains from the same sample are listed, as sequenced in a study of T cells after yellow fever vaccination. TCRdb independently ran MiXCR on the 5' RACE reads; one entry per CDR3 protein. The table records 400,000 to 650,000 distinct CDR3 sequences, roughly a fifth of them present only once. The sequencing here drew on PBMCs, taken around 3 weeks after the first yellow fever vaccination. These receptors all come from a man younger than 35 who received the YFV17D yellow fever vaccine.

In its sample, this clonotype was seen a few times. The chain uses TRBV10-3 and TRBJ2-7; 12 nucleotides align to TRBD2. The CDR3 spans 14 residues. With 6 bases clipped from V and 4 bases from J, the junction kept 4 bases outside the gene matches. Germline CDR1 ENHRY, CDR2 SYGVKD. Written as DNA, the CDR3 is TGTGCCATCAGCCGGACTAGCGGGGTATACGAGCAGTACTTC. Protein product: CAISRTSGVYEQYF.

There are a few counts of this clonotype. The J gene is TRBJ2-7, the V gene TRBV9, with D perhaps TRBD1 (5 bases). V lost 1 base and J 2 bases, leaving 10 bases between the germline ends. CDR1 SGDLS and CDR2 YYNGEE come from the germline V gene. This CDR3 is built from 14 residues. CDR3: CASSVYDRTYEQYF. CDR3 DNA sequence: TGTGCCAGCAGCGTATACGACAGAACCTACGAGCAGTACTTC. The full variable domain, in which reference TRBV9 and TRBJ2-7 provide the parts outside the CDR3, is DSGVTQTPKHLITATGQRVTLRCSPRSGDLSVYWYQQSLDQGLQFLIQYYNGEERAKGNILERFSAQQFPDLHSELNLSSLELGDSALYFCASSVYDRTYEQYFGPGTRLTVT.

This chain connects TRBV4-2 to TRBJ1-4, with 11 positions matching TRBD1. This CDR3 is 18 amino acids long. The germline V gene encodes CDR1 LGHNA and CDR2 YNFKEQ. Germline trimming cut 1 base from V and 7 bases from J; bases unmatched to any gene: 11. CDR3 in amino acids: CASSQVFGTGGIGEKLFF. The CDR3 DNA reads TGTGCCAGCAGCCAAGTGTTTGGGACAGGGGGGATTGGTGAAAAACTGTTTTTT.

This chain links TRBV5-5 with TRBJ2-7; 9 bases align to TRBD1. The germline CDR1 and CDR2 sequences are SGHKS and YYEKEE (reference sequence). The CDR3 spans 16 residues. V was pared by 6 bases and J by 1 base, with 11 bases of the junction left unmatched. CDR3 loop: CASTPPQGAESYEQYV. In DNA form, the CDR3 reads TGTGCCAGCACCCCGCCACAGGGGGCAGAGTCCTACGAGCAGTACGTC.

This chain joins TRBV18 and TRBJ2-3; maybe TRBD2 (6 bases). With 4 bases removed from V and 4 bases from J, the gap between germline ends came to 12 bases. This CDR3 is built from 14 residues. Looked up from germline, CDR1 is KGHSH and CDR2 is LQKENI. The CDR3 DNA reads as TGTGCCAGCTCACTCGGGAGCAGGGCAGATACGCAGTATTTT. Translation gives CASSLGSRADTQYF.

This clonotype was found a few times. The chain combines TRBV7-8 with TRBJ1-5; 10 positions match TRBD1. After removal of 6 bases from V and 5 bases from J, the junction contained 10 bases not matched to a gene. Germline V gene data show CDR1 as SGHVS and CDR2 as FQNEAQ. The CDR3 consists of 16 residues. The CDR3 DNA reads as TGTGCCAGCAGGAGGGGTGGAGGGACAGGGGATCAGCCCCAGCATTTT. It specifies CASRRGGGTGDQPQHF.

V usage is TRBV28 and J usage is TRBJ1-2, with D tentatively TRBD1 (5 bases). V lost 7 bases and J lost 5, with 11 bases in between. This CDR3 is 12 amino acids long. CDR1 is MDHEN and CDR2 is SYDVKM in the germline V gene. The CDR3 reads CASTVGGYGYTF. The CDR3 DNA follows: TGTGCCAGCACCGTTGGGGGTTATGGCTACACCTTC.

This clonotype appeared a few times. The chain combines TRBV5-5 with TRBJ1-2; D uncertain. The CDR3 length is 15 residues. Trimming left V 0 bases short and J 0 bases short, with 9 bases between. The V gene's germline CDR1 is SGHKS and CDR2 YYEKEE (reference sequence). CDR3 loop: CASSLGGSPNYGYTF. The CDR3 DNA follows: TGTGCCAGCAGCTTGGGGGGAAGTCCTAACTATGGCTACACCTTC.

V gene TRBV6-5 combines with J gene TRBJ1-6; D gene uncertain. The CDR3 contains 15 residues. Trimming shortened V by 0 bases and J by 7 bases, and 10 bases separated the two germline ends. Germline V lookup: CDR1 MNHEY, CDR2 SVGAGI. CDR3 loop: CASSYSTDQNSPLHF. The CDR3, as DNA: TGTGCCAGCAGTTACTCGACCGATCAGAATTCACCCCTCCACTTT.

The rearrangement uses TRBV5-4 and TRBJ2-1; perhaps TRBD2 as D (6 bases). CDR3 size: 15 residues. Germline loops: CDR1 SGHNT, CDR2 YYREEE (reference sequence). The V end was cut by 5 bases, the J end by 3 bases, with 15 bases between. This CDR3 reads CASSYGSRVYNEQFF. The CDR3 DNA reads TGTGCCAGCAGTTACGGGAGTAGGGTCTACAATGAGCAGTTCTTC. Full variable domain (rest looked up from reference TRBV5-4 and TRBJ2-1): ETGVTQSPTHLIKTRGQQVTLRCSSQSGHNTVSWYQQALGQGPQFIFQYYREEENGRGNFPPRFSGLQFPNYSSELNVNALELDDSALYLCASSYGSRVYNEQFFGPGTRLTVL.

CDR3 sequence reads: CASSHGEQFF. As DNA, the CDR3 is TGCGCCAGCAGCCACGGTGAGCAGTTCTTC. This rearrangement joins TRBV4-3 to TRBJ2-1; D call uncertain. CDR1 is LGHNA and CDR2 is YSLEER in the germline V gene. CDR3 length equals 10 residues. With 3 bases removed from V and 9 bases from J, the gap between germline ends came to 3 bases.

This clonotype has just a few counts. The CDR3 DNA sequence: TGTGCCAGCAGCCCGGAGTTCGGCACAGATACGCAGTATTTT. The encoded protein is CASSPEFGTDTQYF. V gene TRBV5-6 combines with J gene TRBJ2-3; D not certain. The CDR3 totals 14 residues. Germline values: CDR1 SGHDT, CDR2 YYEEEE. V shed 4 bases and J shed 1 base, with 10 bases lying between them. The whole variable domain, remainder taken from reference TRBV5-6 and TRBJ2-3, is DAGVTQSPTHLIKTRGQQVTLRCSPKSGHDTVSWYQQALGQGPQFIFQYYEEEERQRGNFPDRFSGHQFPNYSSELNVNALLLGDSALYLCASSPEFGTDTQYFGPGTRLTVL.

The rearrangement links TRBV12-3 or TRBV12-4 to TRBJ2-6; tentative D call: TRBD1 (6 bases). V dropped 11 bases and J dropped 1 base, with 24 bases sitting between them. The CDR3 totals 18 residues. DNA for the CDR3: TGTGCCTTCAGCCCGTGGCCACAGGGTTCGTCTGGGGCCAACGTCCTGACTTTC. Its protein is CAFSPWPQGSSGANVLTF.

This chain connects TRBV11-2 to TRBJ2-1; D could derive from TRBD1 or TRBD2 (7 bases each). Germline V gene sequence: CDR1 SGHAT, CDR2 FQNNGV. V gave up 4 bases and J gave up 8 bases, with 15 bases separating them. The CDR3 runs to 14 residues. CDR3 sequence: CASSSRGGLDEQFF. CDR3 nucleotides: TGTGCCAGCAGCTCCAGGGGGGGGCTGGATGAGCAGTTCTTC.

The V and J genes are TRBV20-1 and TRBJ2-3, with a possible D match to TRBD2 (7 bases). V lost 2 bases to trimming and J lost 1 base, with 13 bases between them. Germline V lookup: CDR1 DFQATT, CDR2 SNEGSKA (reference sequence). The CDR3 totals 15 residues. The CDR3 bases are TGCAGTGCTAGAATGGCGGGGGCTGGCACAGATACGCAGTATTTT. Encoded protein: CSARMAGAGTDTQYF.

The V gene is TRBV9, the J gene TRBJ2-1; 9 bases are a match to TRBD1. CDR3 length equals 15 residues. Germline CDR1 is SGDLS and CDR2 is YYNGEE. V lost 1 base, J lost 11 bases, and 10 bases stayed unmatched. The CDR3 nucleotides read TGTGCCAGCAGCGTATGGGGGACAGGGACCAGTAAGCAGTTCTTC. This codes for CASSVWGTGTSKQFF.

The chain joins TRBV20-1 to TRBJ2-1, with D unclear. The CDR3 spans 12 residues. Trimming removed 5 bases at V and 2 bases at J, with 7 bases between. Germline CDR1 and CDR2: DFQATT and SNEGSKA (reference sequence). Written as DNA, the CDR3 is TGCAGTGCTTCCGGGCCCTACAATGAGCAGTTCTTC. Translation gives CSASGPYNEQFF.

CDR3 nucleotide sequence: TGTGCCAGCACAGCGACGGGGGATCCGGGACTGTTTTTT. It encodes CASTATGDPGLFF. The V and J genes are TRBV12-3 or TRBV12-4 and TRBJ1-4, with a tentative D call TRBD1 (5 bases). Deletions cut 7 bases from V and 13 bases from J, with 19 bases between. The CDR3 sequence is 13 residues long.

This clonotype showed up just a few times. The chain couples TRBV7-2 to TRBJ2-5; 8 bases are a match to TRBD2. CDR1 and CDR2 from the germline V gene are SGHTA and FQGNSA. The CDR3 length is 14 residues. The junction had 8 bases not matched to a gene; V was cut back by 7 bases and J by 4 bases. CDR3 in DNA: TGTGCCAGCACCACTTTCGGGGGGGCAGAGACCCAGTACTTC. It specifies CASTTFGGAETQYF.

The rearrangement joins TRBV20-1 to TRBJ2-1; 16 bases fit TRBD2. CDR1 and CDR2 (germline): DFQATT, SNEGSKA (reference sequence). V shed 3 bases, J shed 10 bases, and the junction held 6 bases outside the gene matches. The length of the CDR3 is 15 residues. The DNA of the CDR3 is TGCAGTGCTAGGGGACTAGCGGGGGGGTTAGAAGAGCAGTTCTTC. Protein: CSARGLAGGLEEQFF.

This clonotype has just a few counts. The chain has TRBV18 and TRBJ2-5; D unclear. Germline assignment: CDR1 KGHSH and CDR2 LQKENI. This CDR3 spans 13 amino acids. Trimming took off 3 bases at V and 4 bases at J, with 9 bases between the two ends. CDR3 sequence: CASSPRWGETQYF. CDR3 bases: TGTGCCAGCTCACCTCGATGGGGAGAGACCCAGTACTTC.

Written as DNA, the CDR3 is TGCAGTGCTACGTCCCGCACAGATACGCAGTATTTT. Translation gives CSATSRTDTQYF. J is TRBJ2-3 and V is TRBV20-1; D is unclear. The CDR3 totals 12 residues. CDR1 is DFQATT and CDR2 is SNEGSKA in the germline V gene (reference sequence). V dropped 4 bases and J dropped 1 base, with 6 bases sitting between them.

V usage is TRBV5-1 and J usage is TRBJ1-1, with 9 bases matching TRBD1. J gave up 11 bases and V 3 bases, and 8 bases lay outside the gene matches. Germline CDR1 and CDR2: SGHRS and YFSETQ. The CDR3 is made up of 13 amino acids. The CDR3 reads CASSSGQGSGAFF. The CDR3 coding sequence is TGCGCCAGCAGCTCCGGACAGGGGAGTGGTGCTTTCTTT.

This CDR3 reads CSVQTGGTYPSDEQYF. CDR3 DNA: TGCAGCGTCCAGACAGGGGGAACGTATCCCAGTGACGAGCAGTACTTC. This chain uses TRBV29-1 with TRBJ2-7, with 9 bases identical to TRBD1. Germline trimming cut 6 bases from V and 5 bases from J; bases unmatched to any gene: 17. CDR3 length equals 16 residues. Germline V gene lookup returns CDR1 SQVTM and CDR2 ANQGSEA.

The CDR3 DNA reads TGTGCCAGCCGCGACTTGGGGAACAAGCAGTATTTT. Its translation: CASRDLGNKQYF. The chain employs TRBV6-2 or TRBV6-3 and TRBJ2-3; no reliable D call. The CDR3 spans 12 residues. Germline V CDR1 and CDR2: MNHEY, SVGEGT. V was trimmed by 8 bases and J by 11 bases, leaving 17 bases between them.

The chain joins TRBV7-9 to TRBJ2-2; D gene ambiguous. V lost 5 bases and J lost 7, with 20 bases in between. The germline CDR1 and CDR2 sequences are SEHNR and FQNEAQ (reference sequence). CDR3 length: 16 residues. In nucleotides, the CDR3 is TGTGCCAGCAGCCTGACCGACGGCAATTCCATCGGGGAGCTGTTTTTT. Translated, it gives CASSLTDGNSIGELFF.

The rearrangement uses TRBV20-1 and TRBJ2-1; D remains ambiguous. Germline V gene lookup returns CDR1 DFQATT and CDR2 SNEGSKA (reference sequence). CDR3 length: 11 residues. V lost 5 bases and J 8 bases, leaving 10 bases between the germline ends. The chain's CDR3 is CSAPRLDEQFF. CDR3 nucleotides: TGCAGTGCTCCAAGGTTGGATGAGCAGTTCTTC.

CDR3 residues: CASSQVTGERYTF. The CDR3 bases are TGTGCCAGCAGCCAAGTTACAGGGGAACGCTACACCTTC. The chain recombines TRBV3-1 with TRBJ1-2, with 7 bases matching TRBD1. The CDR3 loop spans 13 amino acids. Germline V gene sequence: CDR1 LGHDT, CDR2 YNNKEL (reference sequence). Trimming at V came to 1 base and at J to 9 bases, leaving 5 bases not matched to a gene.

This clonotype was seen ten or more times. The gene calls are TRBV5-1 and TRBJ1-1, with 12 nucleotides matching TRBD1. CDR3 length: 16 amino acids. Germline loops: CDR1 SGHRS, CDR2 YFSETQ. V was clipped by 4 bases and J by 6 bases; unmatched bases: 10. The CDR3 loop is CASSHGDRGRGAEAFF. The CDR3 DNA follows: TGCGCCAGCAGCCACGGGGACAGGGGGCGAGGCGCTGAAGCTTTCTTT.

This clonotype was found a few times. V gene TRBV12-3 or TRBV12-4 combines with J gene TRBJ2-6; D ambiguous. The V gene lost 6 bases and the J gene lost 0 bases, with 15 bases spanning the gap. The length of the CDR3 is 17 residues. The CDR3 DNA reads as TGTGCCAGCAGCTTCCAACGACACCTCTCTGGGGCCAACGTCCTGACTTTC. Protein sequence: CASSFQRHLSGANVLTF.

This clonotype was seen more than once but under ten times. The gene calls are TRBV18 and TRBJ1-1, with 7 bases matching TRBD1. The V gene end was trimmed by 0 bases and the J gene end by 10 bases; junction bases not matched to a gene: 5. Germline CDR1 is KGHSH and CDR2 is LQKENI. This CDR3 comprises 13 residues. The CDR3 region is CASSPPGTDRAFF. In DNA form, the CDR3 reads TGTGCCAGCTCACCACCTGGGACAGACCGAGCTTTCTTT. Complete variable domain (other parts from reference TRBV18 and TRBJ1-1): NAGVMQNPRHLVRRRGQEARLRCSPMKGHSHVYWYRQLPEEGLKFMVYLQKENIIDESGMPKERFSAEFPKEGPSILRIQQVVRGDSAAYFCASSPPGTDRAFFGQGTRLTVV.